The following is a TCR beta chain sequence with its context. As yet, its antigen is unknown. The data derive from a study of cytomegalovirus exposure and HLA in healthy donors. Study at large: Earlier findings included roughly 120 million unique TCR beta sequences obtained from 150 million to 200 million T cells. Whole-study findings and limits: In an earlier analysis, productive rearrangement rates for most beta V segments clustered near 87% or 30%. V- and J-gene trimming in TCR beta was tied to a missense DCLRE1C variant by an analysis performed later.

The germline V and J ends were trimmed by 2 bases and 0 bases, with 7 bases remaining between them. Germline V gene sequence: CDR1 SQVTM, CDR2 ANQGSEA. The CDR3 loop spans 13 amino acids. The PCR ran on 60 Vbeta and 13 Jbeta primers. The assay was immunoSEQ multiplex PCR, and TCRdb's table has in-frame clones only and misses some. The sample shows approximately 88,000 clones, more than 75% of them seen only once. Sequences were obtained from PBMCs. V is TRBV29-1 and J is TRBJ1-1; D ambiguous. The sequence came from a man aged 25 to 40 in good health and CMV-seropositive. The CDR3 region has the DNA TGCAGCGTTGAACGGGGTCTGAACACTGAAGCTTTCTTT. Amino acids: CSVERGLNTEAFF.